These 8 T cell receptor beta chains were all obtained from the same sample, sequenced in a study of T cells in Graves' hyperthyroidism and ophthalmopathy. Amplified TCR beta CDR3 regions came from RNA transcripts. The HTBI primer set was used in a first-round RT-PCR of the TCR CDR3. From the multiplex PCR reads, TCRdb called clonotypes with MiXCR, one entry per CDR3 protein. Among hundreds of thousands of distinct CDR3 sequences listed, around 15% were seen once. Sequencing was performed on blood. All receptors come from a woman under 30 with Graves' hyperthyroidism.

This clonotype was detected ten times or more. CDR3 nucleotides: TGTGCCAGCTCTCAGACCGGGACAGGGGGCTACGAGCAGTACTTC. Translation: CASSQTGTGGYEQYF. J is TRBJ2-7 and V is TRBV18; TRBD1 aligns across 11 bases. V shed 6 bases and J 3 bases; nucleotides not matched to a gene: 7. The germline V gene encodes CDR1 KGHSH and CDR2 LQKENI. CDR3 size: 15 residues.

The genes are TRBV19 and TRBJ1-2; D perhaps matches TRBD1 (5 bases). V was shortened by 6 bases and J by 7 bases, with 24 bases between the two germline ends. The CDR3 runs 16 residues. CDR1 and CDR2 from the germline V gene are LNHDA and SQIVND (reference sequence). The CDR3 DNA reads TGTGCCAGTAGCCGGTGGGGAGGGGCCCTAGAAGGTGGCTACACCTTC. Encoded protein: CASSRWGGALEGGYTF.

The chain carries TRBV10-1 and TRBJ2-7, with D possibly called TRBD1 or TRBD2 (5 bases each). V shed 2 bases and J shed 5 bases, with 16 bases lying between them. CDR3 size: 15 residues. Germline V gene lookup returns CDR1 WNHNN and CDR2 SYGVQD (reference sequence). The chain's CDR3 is CASSENPGAWDEQYF. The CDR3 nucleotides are TGCGCCAGCAGTGAGAACCCCGGGGCCTGGGACGAGCAGTACTTC.

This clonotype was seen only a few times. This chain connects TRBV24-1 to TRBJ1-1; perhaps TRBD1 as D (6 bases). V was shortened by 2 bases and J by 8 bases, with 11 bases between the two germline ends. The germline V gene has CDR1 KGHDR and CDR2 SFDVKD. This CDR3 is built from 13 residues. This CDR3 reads CATSDWGGGEAFF. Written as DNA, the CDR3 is TGTGCCACCAGTGATTGGGGGGGCGGAGAAGCTTTCTTT.

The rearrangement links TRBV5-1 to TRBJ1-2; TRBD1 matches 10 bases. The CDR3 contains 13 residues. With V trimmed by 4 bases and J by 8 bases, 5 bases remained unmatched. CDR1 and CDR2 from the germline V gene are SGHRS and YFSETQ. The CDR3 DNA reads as TGCGCCAGCAGCAAAGACAGGGGGCAGGGCTACACCTTC. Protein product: CASSKDRGQGYTF.

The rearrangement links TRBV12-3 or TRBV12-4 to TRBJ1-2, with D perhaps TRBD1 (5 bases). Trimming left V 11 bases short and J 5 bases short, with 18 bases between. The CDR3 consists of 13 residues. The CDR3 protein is CAGSERGNYGYTF. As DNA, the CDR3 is TGTGCCGGATCCGAACGGGGGAATTATGGCTACACCTTC.

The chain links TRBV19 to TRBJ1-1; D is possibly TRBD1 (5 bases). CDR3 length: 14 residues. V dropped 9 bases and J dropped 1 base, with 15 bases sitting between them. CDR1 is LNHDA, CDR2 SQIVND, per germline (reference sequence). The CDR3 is CASLKGSANTEAFF. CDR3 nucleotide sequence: TGTGCCAGCCTCAAGGGGTCAGCGAACACTGAAGCTTTCTTT. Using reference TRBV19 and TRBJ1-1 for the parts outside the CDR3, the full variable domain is DGGITQSPKYLFRKEGQNVTLSCEQNLNHDAMYWYRQDPGQGLRLIYYSQIVNDFQKGDIAEGYSVSREKKESFPLTVTSAQKNPTAFYLCASLKGSANTEAFFGQGTRLTVV.

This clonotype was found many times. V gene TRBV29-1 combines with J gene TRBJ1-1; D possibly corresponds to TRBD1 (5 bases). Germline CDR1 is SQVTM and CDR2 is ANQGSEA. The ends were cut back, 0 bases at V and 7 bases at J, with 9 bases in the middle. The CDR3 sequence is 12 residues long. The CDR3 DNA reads TGCAGCGTTGAAGATCGGGACGTTGAAGCTTTCTTT. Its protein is CSVEDRDVEAFF.